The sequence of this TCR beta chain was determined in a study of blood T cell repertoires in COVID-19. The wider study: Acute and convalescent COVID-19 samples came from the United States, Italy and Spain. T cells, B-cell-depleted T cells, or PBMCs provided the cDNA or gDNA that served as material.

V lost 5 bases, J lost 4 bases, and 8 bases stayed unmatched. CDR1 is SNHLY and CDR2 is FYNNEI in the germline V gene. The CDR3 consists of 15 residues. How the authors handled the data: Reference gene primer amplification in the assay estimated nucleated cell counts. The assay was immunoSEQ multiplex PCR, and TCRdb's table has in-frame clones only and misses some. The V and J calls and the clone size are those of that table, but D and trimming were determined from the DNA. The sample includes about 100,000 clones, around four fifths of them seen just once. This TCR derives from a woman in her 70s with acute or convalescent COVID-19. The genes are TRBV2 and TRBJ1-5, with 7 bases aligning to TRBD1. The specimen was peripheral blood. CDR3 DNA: TGTGCCAGCAGTCCCGACAGGGTTGGAAATCAGCCCCAGCATTTT. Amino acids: CASSPDRVGNQPQHF. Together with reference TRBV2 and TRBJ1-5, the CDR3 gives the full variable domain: EPEVTQTPSHQVTQMGQEVILRCVPISNHLYFYWYRQILGQKVEFLVSFYNNEISEKSEIFDDQFSVERPDGSNFTLKIRSTKLEDSAMYFCASSPDRVGNQPQHFGDGTRLSIL.